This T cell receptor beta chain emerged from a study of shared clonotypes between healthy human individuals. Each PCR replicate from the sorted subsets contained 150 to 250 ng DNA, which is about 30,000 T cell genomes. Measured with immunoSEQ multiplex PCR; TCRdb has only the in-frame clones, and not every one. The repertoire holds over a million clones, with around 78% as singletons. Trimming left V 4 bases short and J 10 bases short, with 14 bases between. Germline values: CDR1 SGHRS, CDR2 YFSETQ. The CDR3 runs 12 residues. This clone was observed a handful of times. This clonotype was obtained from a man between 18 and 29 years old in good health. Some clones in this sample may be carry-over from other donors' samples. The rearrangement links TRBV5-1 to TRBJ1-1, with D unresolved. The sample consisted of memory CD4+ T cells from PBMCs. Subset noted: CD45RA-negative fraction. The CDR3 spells CASSEDESRAFF. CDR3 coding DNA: TGCGCCAGCAGCGAGGACGAGTCGAGAGCTTTCTTT.